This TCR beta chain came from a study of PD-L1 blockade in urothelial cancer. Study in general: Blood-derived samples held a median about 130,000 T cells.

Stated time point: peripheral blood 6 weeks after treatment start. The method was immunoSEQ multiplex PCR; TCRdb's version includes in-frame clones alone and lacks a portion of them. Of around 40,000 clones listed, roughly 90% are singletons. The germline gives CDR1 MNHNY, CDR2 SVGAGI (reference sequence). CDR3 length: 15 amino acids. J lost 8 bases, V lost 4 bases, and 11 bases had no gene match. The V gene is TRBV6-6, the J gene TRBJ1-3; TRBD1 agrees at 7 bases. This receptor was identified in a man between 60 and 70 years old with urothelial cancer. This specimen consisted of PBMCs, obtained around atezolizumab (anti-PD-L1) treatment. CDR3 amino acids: CASSSKRQGSYTIYF. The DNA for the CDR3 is TGTGCCAGCAGTTCGAAACGACAGGGTTCATACACCATATATTTT.